This T cell receptor beta chain was identified during a study of glioma-infiltrating T cells after dendritic cell vaccination. TCRdb's table, derived via immunoSEQ multiplex PCR, lists solely in-frame clones and lacks some. This sample has fewer than 100,000 clones; 80% to 90% occur once, and the top ten carry around 14%. Germline CDR1 reads GTSNPN; CDR2 reads SVGIG (reference sequence). Trimming took 2 bases from V and 5 from J, leaving 21 bases between them. The CDR3 is 16 amino acids. Sequenced material: blood, taken before dendritic cell vaccination. The chain joins TRBV30 to TRBJ2-5; the D gene is possibly TRBD2 (5 bases). This clonotype was obtained from a human donor with glioblastoma. CDR3 loop: CAWSIARQLVLETQYF. For the CDR3, the DNA is TGTGCCTGGAGTATCGCGCGTCAACTAGTTCTCGAGACCCAGTACTTC.